Detailed here is one T cell receptor beta chain. The antigen is undetermined. After removal of 1 base from V and 1 base from J, the junction contained 4 bases not matched to a gene. CDR1 and CDR2 (germline): KGHSH, LQKENI. The CDR3 has 15 residues. This record belongs to a study of STAT3 mutations in large granular lymphocyte leukemia. Study-level points and caveats: In T-cell large granular lymphocyte leukemia, about half of patients showed multiple immunodominant subclonotypes.

Sequenced by immunoSEQ multiplex PCR; TCRdb stores in-frame clones only, minus some. There are fewer than 20,000 clones in the sample; over 90% occur only once, and 8.7% lies in the top ten. The sequenced sample was peripheral blood mononuclear cells. The sequence was obtained from a woman aged 45-60 years with T-cell large granular lymphocyte leukemia. Some clones in this sample may be carry-over from other donors' samples. V usage is TRBV18 and J usage is TRBJ2-7; TRBD2 matches at 7 bases. The CDR3 DNA reads TGTGCCAGCTCACCACGAGGGAGGGAATCCTACGAGCAGTACTTC. This translates into CASSPRGRESYEQYF.